The TCR beta chain under discussion was sequenced for a study of blood T cell repertoires in COVID-19. The CDR3 totals 13 residues. V lost 0 bases to trimming and J lost 4 bases; unmatched junction nucleotides: 0. Germline V gene data show CDR1 as GTSNPN and CDR2 as SVGIG (reference sequence). This table comes from immunoSEQ multiplex PCR, and its TCRdb copy is limited to in-frame clones, with some not included. The sample has some 110,000 clones; around 84% are singletons. As to this clone: Other DNA sequences in the sample encode the same CDR3.

The specimen was peripheral blood. V usage is TRBV30 and J usage is TRBJ1-5, with 7 bases identical to TRBD1. The sequence was obtained from a middle-aged man with acute or convalescent COVID-19. The CDR3 loop reads CAWSVQGNQPQHF. DNA for the CDR3: TGTGCCTGGAGTGTACAGGGGAATCAGCCCCAGCATTTT.